This T cell receptor (beta chain) is from a study of regulatory T cells in long-lasting Graves disease. The sample's time point: newly diagnosed GD, antithyroid drugs for less than 3 months. Preparation of the TCR library used RNA extracted from PBMCs. There are a few counts of this clonotype. The authors built TCR beta libraries using iRepertoire HTBI primers and Arm-PCR of CDR3 regions. TCRdb itself ran the multiplex PCR reads through MiXCR, one entry per CDR3 protein. Of about 620,000 distinct CDR3 sequences listed, about 15% are singletons. Germline CDR1 WSHSY, CDR2 SAAADI. The V and J ends lost 5 bases and 12 bases respectively, with 14 bases between them. The CDR3 is 12 residues long. These data were also filed under a second study, of T cells in Graves' hyperthyroidism and ophthalmopathy.

The origin of this receptor is a woman in her 30s with Graves disease. The chain employs TRBV10-2 and TRBJ2-1; possibly TRBD1 for D (6 bases). Sequencing was performed on peripheral blood mononuclear cells (PBMCs), taken at new diagnosis, from a patient treated with antithyroid drugs. DNA for the CDR3: TGCGCCAGCAGTCGACAGGAGCCCATGCAGTTCTTC. Amino acid sequence: CASSRQEPMQFF.